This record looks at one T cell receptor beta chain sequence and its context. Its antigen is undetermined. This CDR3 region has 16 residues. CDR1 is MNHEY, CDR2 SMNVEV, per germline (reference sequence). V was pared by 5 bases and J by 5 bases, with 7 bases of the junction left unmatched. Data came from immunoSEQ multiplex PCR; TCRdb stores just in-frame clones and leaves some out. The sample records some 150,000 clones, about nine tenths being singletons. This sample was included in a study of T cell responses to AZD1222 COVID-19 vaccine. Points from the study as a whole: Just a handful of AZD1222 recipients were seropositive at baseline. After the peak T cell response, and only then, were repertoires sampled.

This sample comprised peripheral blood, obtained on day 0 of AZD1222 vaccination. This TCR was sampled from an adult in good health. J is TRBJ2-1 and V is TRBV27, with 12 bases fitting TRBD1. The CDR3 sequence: CASSVGQGAYDNEQFF. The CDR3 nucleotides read TGTGCCAGCAGTGTGGGACAGGGGGCGTACGACAATGAGCAGTTCTTC.